The 19 T cell receptor beta chains below come from one sample, sequenced in a study of CD8+CD57+ T cells in acquired aplastic anemia. The study profiled TCR beta VDJ and CDR3 using genomic DNA as template. A single record per CDR3 protein comes from TCRdb applying MiXCR to the reads. The sample includes some 170,000 distinct CDR3 sequences, around 40% of them seen just once. Sequencing input: sorted CD4+, CD8+, or CD8+CD57+ T cells (not recorded which) from PBMCs. Receptors were obtained from a human donor in good health.

J is TRBJ2-5 and V is TRBV30; 13 nucleotides agree with TRBD2. The germline CDR1 and CDR2 sequences are GTSNPN and SVGIG (reference sequence). The V and J ends lost 1 base and 5 bases, in that order; junction bases with no gene match: 1. The CDR3 extends over 14 amino acids. The chain's CDR3 is CAWSGLAGGETQYF. CDR3 nucleotide sequence: TGTGCCTGGAGTGGACTAGCGGGAGGCGAGACCCAGTACTTC.

This clonotype was observed a few times. The genes are TRBV7-9 and TRBJ1-2, with a possible D match to TRBD1 (6 bases). Germline CDR1 is SEHNR and CDR2 is FQNEAQ (reference sequence). The CDR3 has 11 amino acids. Trimming removed 4 bases from V and 8 bases from J, with 8 bases in between. CDR3 protein: CASSYQGGYTF. CDR3 bases: TGTGCCAGCAGCTATCAGGGGGGCTACACCTTC.

This chain uses TRBV7-2 with TRBJ1-5; a weak D match, TRBD1 (5 bases). The V gene's germline CDR1 is SGHTA and CDR2 FQGNSA. The V end lost 4 bases, the J end lost 11 bases, and 15 bases lay between the germline ends. There are 13 residues in the CDR3. The CDR3 region is CASSSNRTRTQHF. In nucleotides, the CDR3 is TGTGCCAGCAGCTCCAACAGGACACGGACCCAGCATTTT.

Ten or more counts support this clonotype. This chain connects TRBV6-4 to TRBJ2-6; a possible D gene is TRBD1 (6 bases). The CDR3 runs to 15 residues. With 4 bases removed from V and 1 base from J, the gap between germline ends came to 8 bases. Germline assignment: CDR1 MRHNA and CDR2 SNTAGT. For the CDR3, the DNA is TGTGCCAGCAGTGCACAGGGATCTGGGGCCAACGTCCTGACTTTC. Translated: CASSAQGSGANVLTF.

This clonotype was recorded many times. This chain uses TRBV10-3 with TRBJ2-1; unclear D gene. CDR1 and CDR2 (germline): ENHRY, SYGVKD. This CDR3 region has 11 residues. Trimming pared 10 bases from V and 7 bases from J, leaving 11 bases between. The CDR3 reads CATKVGNEQFF. The CDR3 region has the DNA TGTGCCACCAAAGTGGGGAATGAGCAGTTCTTC.

In this sample, this clonotype turned up a few times. This may be a read error, as it is one base from a much larger clone. The chain uses TRBV7-9 and TRBJ1-1; D is perhaps TRBD1 (6 bases). Germline V lookup: CDR1 SEHNR, CDR2 FQNEAQ (reference sequence). The CDR3 covers 14 residues. The V and J ends lost 5 bases and 3 bases respectively, with 13 bases between them. In DNA form, the CDR3 reads TGTGCCAGCAGCCTGGGACACTTGGACACTGAAGCTTTCTTT. This gives the protein CASSLGHLDTEAFF.

This clonotype has at least ten counts. The chain joins TRBV20-1 to TRBJ2-5, with 12 bases fitting TRBD2. This CDR3 is built from 15 residues. The J segment lost 4 bases and the V segment lost 5 bases, leaving 8 bases of the junction unmatched. Germline values: CDR1 DFQATT, CDR2 SNEGSKA (reference sequence). The CDR3 reads CSADLAGGPGETQYF. In DNA form, the CDR3 reads TGCAGTGCTGACCTAGCGGGAGGGCCGGGAGAGACCCAGTACTTC.

The table lists this clonotype with many counts. The V and J genes are TRBV19 and TRBJ2-2; D call uncertain. The V gene's germline CDR1 is LNHDA and CDR2 SQIVND (reference sequence). V was trimmed by 6 bases and J by 8 bases, leaving 10 bases between them. CDR3 length: 12 amino acids. Written as DNA, the CDR3 is TGTGCCAGTAGCCTTCATGTTGGGGAGCTGTTTTTT. Protein product: CASSLHVGELFF.

The genes are TRBV19 and TRBJ1-2, with TRBD1 identical over 9 bases. Germline V gives CDR1 LNHDA, CDR2 SQIVND (reference sequence). The ends lost 3 bases at V and 3 bases at J; junction bases unmatched: 5. The CDR3 extends over 15 amino acids. Here the CDR3 DNA reads TGTGCCAGTAGTATTATGGGACAGGGAGACTATGGCTACACCTTC. It encodes CASSIMGQGDYGYTF.

Ten or more counts support this clonotype. V and J are TRBV5-4 and TRBJ2-5; 7 positions agree with TRBD1. The CDR3 is 15 amino acids. V lost 4 bases and J lost 5; bases outside the gene matches: 11. Germline V lookup: CDR1 SGHNT, CDR2 YYREEE (reference sequence). The CDR3 nucleotides read TGTGCCAGCAGCAACAGGGACAGTTCTAAGGAGACCCAGTACTTC. Residues: CASSNRDSSKETQYF.

About this clonotype itself: The junction differs from germline at one of its ends, possibly a read error. The chain links TRBV18 to TRBJ2-3, with 8 nucleotides matching TRBD2. The CDR3 spans 14 residues. Germline CDR1 is KGHSH and CDR2 is LQKENI. DNA for the CDR3: TGTGCCGGCTCACGGGGACTAGTCGCAGATACGCAGTATTTT. Translating it yields CAGSRGLVADTQYF.

The CDR3 DNA sequence: TGTGCCAGCAGCTTAGGGACAGGGGTTAACTATGGCTACACCTTC. Encoded protein: CASSLGTGVNYGYTF. The chain recombines TRBV7-6 with TRBJ1-2; 9 bases are shared with TRBD1. The junction had 1 base not matched to a gene; V was cut back by 1 base and J by 1 base. The CDR3 has 15 residues. Germline values: CDR1 SGHVS, CDR2 FNYEAQ.

This clonotype was seen a few times. The gene calls are TRBV29-1 and TRBJ1-2; tentative D call: TRBD1 (6 bases). V dropped 5 bases and J dropped 2 bases, with 9 bases sitting between them. The CDR3 is made up of 12 amino acids. Looked up from germline, CDR1 is SQVTM and CDR2 is ANQGSEA. The CDR3 reads CSVLGANYGYTF. Here the CDR3 DNA reads TGCAGCGTTTTGGGGGCAAACTATGGCTACACCTTC.

Many counts were recorded for this clonotype. The chain uses TRBV6-4 and TRBJ1-6; D ambiguous. In germline, CDR1 is MRHNA, CDR2 SNTAGT. The CDR3 spans 13 residues. V lost 7 bases, J lost 8 bases, and 12 bases lay in between. In nucleotides, the CDR3 is TGTGCCAGCAAAGAGAACGGGGATTCACCCCTCCACTTT. Amino acids: CASKENGDSPLHF.

The CDR3 region is CACKGGDEKLFF. DNA of the CDR3: TGTGCCTGCAAGGGGGGCGATGAAAAACTGTTTTTT. The genes are TRBV3-1 and TRBJ1-4; possible D gene TRBD1, 6 bases. The germline V gene has CDR1 LGHDT and CDR2 YNNKEL (reference sequence). With 11 bases removed from V and 6 bases from J, the gap between germline ends came to 13 bases. The CDR3 loop spans 12 amino acids.

This clonotype occurred many times. The chain recombines TRBV20-1 with TRBJ2-3; 7 bases agree with TRBD2. The CDR3 loop spans 19 amino acids. Germline V lookup: CDR1 DFQATT, CDR2 SNEGSKA (reference sequence). V trimming: 3 bases; J trimming: 0 bases; junction bases outside the gene matches: 18. The CDR3 DNA is TGCAGTGCTAGGGGGAGGAGCGGGACCTGGGCGAAAAGCACAGATACGCAGTATTTT. This sequence encodes CSARGRSGTWAKSTDTQYF.

The chain's CDR3 is CASSRAGEGTDTQYF. In DNA form, the CDR3 reads TGTGCCAGTAGTAGGGCGGGAGAAGGCACAGATACGCAGTATTTT. This rearrangement joins TRBV19 to TRBJ2-3; TRBD2 matches 7 bases. The J segment lost 1 base and the V segment lost 4 bases, leaving 5 bases of the junction unmatched. In germline, CDR1 is LNHDA, CDR2 SQIVND (reference sequence). This CDR3 has 15 amino acids.

This clonotype was observed many times. The chain combines TRBV10-3 with TRBJ1-1; perhaps TRBD1 as D (5 bases). CDR1 is ENHRY and CDR2 is SYGVKD in the germline V gene. The CDR3 has 18 residues. Trimming shortened V by 3 bases and J by 4 bases, and 24 bases separated the two germline ends. The CDR3: CAISDRPREKNMSTEAFF. CDR3 coding DNA: TGTGCCATCAGTGATCGTCCCAGGGAAAAAAATATGAGCACTGAAGCTTTCTTT.

This clonotype occurred a few times. This chain uses TRBV20-1 with TRBJ2-1; possibly TRBD2 for D (6 bases). There are 14 residues in the CDR3. V shed 3 bases and J shed 9 bases, with 18 bases lying between them. The germline V gene has CDR1 DFQATT and CDR2 SNEGSKA (reference sequence). The CDR3 DNA is TGCAGTGCTAGGCAACTGGGAGGCCGTAGTGAGCAGTTCTTC. This translates into CSARQLGGRSEQFF.